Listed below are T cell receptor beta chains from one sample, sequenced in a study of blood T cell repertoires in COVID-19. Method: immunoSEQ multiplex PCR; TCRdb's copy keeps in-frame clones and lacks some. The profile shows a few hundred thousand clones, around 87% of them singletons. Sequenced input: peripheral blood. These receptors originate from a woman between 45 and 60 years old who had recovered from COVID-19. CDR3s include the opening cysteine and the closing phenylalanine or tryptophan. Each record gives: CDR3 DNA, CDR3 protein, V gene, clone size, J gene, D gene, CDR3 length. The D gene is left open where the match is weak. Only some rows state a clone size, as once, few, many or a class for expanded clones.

DNA: TGCAGCGTGGAAGTCCAGGGTATACGCGAGCAGTACTTC; CDR3: CSVEVQGIREQYF; V: TRBV29-1; size: NA; J: TRBJ2-7; D: NA; length: 13
DNA: TGTGCCAGCAGTCCCGGGACAGCTAATCAGCCCCAGCATTTT; CDR3: CASSPGTANQPQHF; V: TRBV7-2; size: NA; J: TRBJ1-5; D: TRBD1; length: 14
DNA: TGTGCCAGCAGCTTACGGGGGTTGAACAATGAGCAGTTCTTC; CDR3: CASSLRGLNNEQFF; V: TRBV7-2; size: NA; J: TRBJ2-1; D: NA; length: 14
DNA: TGTGCCAGCAGCCTGGGACAGGGTGTGTCACCCCTCCACTTT; CDR3: CASSLGQGVSPLHF; V: TRBV5-6; size: once; J: TRBJ1-6; D: TRBD1; length: 14
DNA: TGCGCCAGCAGCCTCTCCGGACAGACCCCTGAAGCTTTCTTT; CDR3: CASSLSGQTPEAFF; V: TRBV4-1; size: NA; J: TRBJ1-1; D: NA; length: 14
DNA: TGCGCCAGCAGTGAGCGAGCATATGGCTACACCTTC; CDR3: CASSERAYGYTF; V: TRBV10-2; size: NA; J: TRBJ1-2; D: NA; length: 12
DNA: TGTGCCACCAGCAGGGACAGGGGGTTGTATGGCTACACCTTC; CDR3: CATSRDRGLYGYTF; V: TRBV15; size: NA; J: TRBJ1-2; D: TRBD1; length: 14
DNA: TGTGCCAGTACCTTGCTCGGACAGGGGAGAGGCTACACCTTC; CDR3: CASTLLGQGRGYTF; V: TRBV19; size: NA; J: TRBJ1-2; D: TRBD1; length: 14
DNA: TGTGCCAGCAGCTTTGGGGGCGGGGGGGAGGTGTATTCACCCCTCCACTTT; CDR3: CASSFGGGGEVYSPLHF; V: TRBV5-6; size: NA; J: TRBJ1-6; D: NA; length: 17
DNA: TGCAGCGTTGAACAGTGGGAGAGCACTGAAGCTTTCTTT; CDR3: CSVEQWESTEAFF; V: TRBV29-1; size: once; J: TRBJ1-1; D: NA; length: 13
DNA: TGTGCCAGCAGTAGAGGGCCCGACTACGAGCAGTACTTC; CDR3: CASSRGPDYEQYF; V: TRBV6-5; size: NA; J: TRBJ2-7; D: NA; length: 13
DNA: TGTGCCAGCAGCTTGCGGCCTGGAGGGAATTCACCCCTCCACTTT; CDR3: CASSLRPGGNSPLHF; V: TRBV5-6; size: NA; J: TRBJ1-6; D: NA; length: 15
DNA: TGTGCCAGCAGTTTATTGACAGCGACCCGGAATCAGCCCCAGCATTTT; CDR3: CASSLLTATRNQPQHF; V: TRBV28; size: NA; J: TRBJ1-5; D: NA; length: 16
DNA: TGCGCCAGCAGCGAGGAAGGGACTCCCTACAATGAGCAGTTCTTC; CDR3: CASSEEGTPYNEQFF; V: TRBV5-1; size: NA; J: TRBJ2-1; D: NA; length: 15
DNA: TGTGCCTGGACGAGGGGGCTCGATGAAGCTTTCTTT; CDR3: CAWTRGLDEAFF; V: TRBV30; size: NA; J: TRBJ1-1; D: TRBD1; length: 12
DNA: TGTGCCAGCAGCCTTAGCGGGAGTGAGCAGTACTTC; CDR3: CASSLSGSEQYF; V: TRBV7-2; size: few; J: TRBJ2-7; D: TRBD2; length: 12
DNA: TGCGCCAGCAGCCTCAACAGGTTGGGTAATTCACCCCTCCACTTT; CDR3: CASSLNRLGNSPLHF; V: TRBV4-3; size: NA; J: TRBJ1-6; D: NA; length: 15
DNA: TGTGCCAGCCAGCAGGGGGCTGGCAACATTCAGTACTTC; CDR3: CASQQGAGNIQYF; V: TRBV28; size: NA; J: TRBJ2-4; D: TRBD1; length: 13
DNA: TGTGCCAGCAGTTATCCGGAACAGGGTGAAAAACTGTTTTTT; CDR3: CASSYPEQGEKLFF; V: TRBV6-6; size: NA; J: TRBJ1-4; D: NA; length: 14
DNA: TGTGCCAGCTCACCGGACAGGGAGAAAGAAAAACTGTTTTTT; CDR3: CASSPDREKEKLFF; V: TRBV18; size: NA; J: TRBJ1-4; D: TRBD1; length: 14
DNA: TGTGCCAGCAGTGAAGAGCGGGGGGGCGTTCTATCCTACAATGAGCAGTTCTTC; CDR3: CASSEERGGVLSYNEQFF; V: TRBV6-1; size: NA; J: TRBJ2-1; D: TRBD2; length: 18
DNA: TGTGCCAGCAGCTTAGGCGGCAGAGCCTACGAGCAGTACTTC; CDR3: CASSLGGRAYEQYF; V: TRBV7-9; size: NA; J: TRBJ2-7; D: NA; length: 14
DNA: TGTGCCAGCAGCCCCCGTCTCACAGATACGCAGTATTTT; CDR3: CASSPRLTDTQYF; V: TRBV9; size: NA; J: TRBJ2-3; D: NA; length: 13
DNA: TGTGCCAGCAGTTCCACCACCCGTTACTACAGGGGGGAGACCCAGTACTTC; CDR3: CASSSTTRYYRGETQYF; V: TRBV27; size: NA; J: TRBJ2-5; D: TRBD1; length: 17
DNA: TGTGCCAGCTTGCGAGGTTCAGAGAGTATCTATGGCTACACCTTC; CDR3: CASLRGSESIYGYTF; V: TRBV7-2; size: NA; J: TRBJ1-2; D: NA; length: 15
DNA: TGTGCCAGCAGCCACAGGGGGCTTGCCGAGCAGTACTTC; CDR3: CASSHRGLAEQYF; V: TRBV6-2/TRBV6-3; size: NA; J: TRBJ2-7; D: TRBD1; length: 13
DNA: TGTGCCTGGAGTGGGACTAGCGGGATTCTCGAGCAGTACTTC; CDR3: CAWSGTSGILEQYF; V: TRBV30; size: NA; J: TRBJ2-7; D: TRBD2; length: 14
DNA: TGTGCCAGCAGCCCCTACGGCTACGAGCAGTACTTC; CDR3: CASSPYGYEQYF; V: TRBV5-6; size: few; J: TRBJ2-7; D: NA; length: 12
DNA: TGTGCCAGCAGCCCTAGCGGGGGAACAGATACGCAGTATTTT; CDR3: CASSPSGGTDTQYF; V: TRBV11-3; size: once; J: TRBJ2-3; D: TRBD2; length: 14
DNA: TGTGCCAGCAGTTACAGAATGAACACTGAAGCTTTCTTT; CDR3: CASSYRMNTEAFF; V: TRBV5-5; size: NA; J: TRBJ1-1; D: NA; length: 13
DNA: TGTGCCAGTACCTCGGGGAGGGTCGGTGAAGCTTTCTTT; CDR3: CASTSGRVGEAFF; V: TRBV19; size: few; J: TRBJ1-1; D: NA; length: 13
DNA: TGTGCCAGCCGCATTCGACTAGTCGCCCACACGATTGAGCAGTTCTTC; CDR3: CASRIRLVAHTIEQFF; V: TRBV27; size: NA; J: TRBJ2-1; D: NA; length: 16
DNA: TGTGCCAGCAGCGTAATGACTGGGAACATTCAGTACTTC; CDR3: CASSVMTGNIQYF; V: TRBV9; size: NA; J: TRBJ2-4; D: NA; length: 13
DNA: TGTGCCAGCAGGACCCAGGGGGACGAGCAGTACTTC; CDR3: CASRTQGDEQYF; V: TRBV2; size: NA; J: TRBJ2-7; D: TRBD1; length: 12
DNA: TGTGCCAGCAGTTTATCAGGGGTCGGGGAGCTGTTTTTT; CDR3: CASSLSGVGELFF; V: TRBV28; size: few; J: TRBJ2-2; D: NA; length: 13